Listed here is a single TCR beta chain. Its specificity is unknown. The data belong to a study of CD8 T cells in Susac syndrome. Study results and limitations: The study conceded that its TCR sequencing and HLA analysis involved relatively few individuals.

Sequencing of TCR beta, carried out with a high-throughput approach, was applied to CD8+ and CD4+ T cells from the blood. The multiple sclerosis control cohort comprised treatment-naive individuals presenting with stable or active relapsing-remitting disease. Reverse transcription of about 0.5 to 1 ug RNA was carried out with random hexamers. Amplification of the TCR beta CDR3 was carried out by immunoSEQ multiplex PCR, which spanned a total of 54 Vbeta and 13 Jbeta segments. From the immunoSEQ multiplex PCR reads, TCRdb called clonotypes with MiXCR, one entry per CDR3 protein. The sample holds 200,000 to 250,000 distinct CDR3 sequences; 95% are singletons and the top ten take 0.08% to 0.095%. The CDR3 is 16 amino acids. Deletions cut 3 bases from V and 1 base from J, with 15 bases between. Germline V CDR1 and CDR2: ENHRY, SYGVKD.

V and J are TRBV10-3 and TRBJ1-1; D is possibly TRBD1 (6 bases). This clonotype was obtained from a human donor with multiple sclerosis. Material: CD4+ T cells from PBMCs. Here the CDR3 DNA reads TGTGCCATCAGTGATTGGGGAGGACAGCAGAACACTGAAGCTTTCTTT. This gives the protein CAISDWGGQQNTEAFF.